These T cell receptor beta chains were read from a single sample in a study of blood T cell repertoires in COVID-19. Libraries were prepared by immunoSEQ multiplex PCR; TCRdb keeps only in-frame clonotypes and omits some of them. The table lists fewer than 250,000 clones, 83% of them singletons. Sequencing was carried out using peripheral blood. These TCRs come from a woman between 40 and 50 years old with active or convalescent COVID-19. Both conserved end residues are part of each CDR3. Fields, in order: CDR3 length, J gene, V gene, clone size, D gene, CDR3 protein, CDR3 DNA. A D gene is named only where the DNA matches it firmly. A row's size may be missing; if present it is once, few, many or a size class.

>15|TRBJ1-2|TRBV5-5|-|TRBD1
CASSLGDRDSGGYTF
TGTGCCAGCAGCTTGGGGGACAGGGACTCCGGGGGCTACACCTTC
>15|TRBJ2-3|TRBV27|-|TRBD1
CASRPFGQGLNTQYF
TGTGCCAGCAGACCCTTCGGACAGGGGCTGAATACGCAGTATTTT
>12|TRBJ1-5|TRBV24-1|-|-
CATGVSGQPQHF
TGTGCCACCGGTGTGTCGGGGCAGCCCCAGCATTTT
>14|TRBJ2-1|TRBV7-3|few|-
CASSPAGYINEQFF
TGTGCCAGCAGCCCGGCGGGGTATATCAATGAGCAGTTCTTC
>16|TRBJ2-1|TRBV7-3|-|-
CASSLTGTPTPGEQFF
TGTGCCAGCAGCTTAACCGGGACACCGACCCCCGGTGAGCAGTTCTTC
>17|TRBJ1-1|TRBV19|-|TRBD1
CASRDRVSRAMNTEAFF
TGTGCCAGTAGGGACAGGGTTTCCCGAGCTATGAACACTGAAGCTTTCTTT
>16|TRBJ2-2|TRBV29-1|once|-
CSVRVVRAENTGELFF
TGCAGCGTCCGGGTAGTGCGGGCCGAGAACACCGGGGAGCTGTTTTTT
>15|TRBJ2-2|TRBV7-9|-|TRBD1
CASSLRDRPTGELFF
TGTGCCAGCAGCCTCCGGGACAGGCCCACCGGGGAGCTGTTTTTT
>17|TRBJ2-5|TRBV3-1/TRBV3-2|-|-
CASSQVIGGTPQETQYF
TGTGCCAGCAGCCAAGTAATTGGGGGGACGCCCCAAGAGACCCAGTACTTC
>14|TRBJ1-1|TRBV30|-|-
CALLPSAWNTEAFF
TGTGCCTTACTACCGTCAGCCTGGAACACTGAAGCTTTCTTT
>13|TRBJ1-2|TRBV7-8|once|-
CASSEYRAYGYTF
TGTGCCAGCAGCGAATACAGGGCCTACGGCTACACCTTC
>11|TRBJ1-2|TRBV27|few|TRBD1
CASADRYGYTF
TGTGCCAGCGCGGACAGGTATGGCTACACCTTC
>13|TRBJ1-1|TRBV12-3/TRBV12-4|once|-
CASSFMGDTEAFF
TGTGCCAGCAGTTTTATGGGAGACACTGAAGCTTTCTTT
>13|TRBJ1-5|TRBV12-3/TRBV12-4|few|-
CASSLLNNQPQHF
TGTGCCAGCAGTTTGTTAAACAATCAGCCCCAGCATTTT
>18|TRBJ2-2|TRBV29-1|-|TRBD1
CSDTSRDRRFANTGELFF
TGCAGCGATACCTCCCGGGACAGGAGGTTTGCGAACACCGGGGAGCTGTTTTTT
>15|TRBJ2-3|TRBV7-3|-|-
CASSLFGANTDTQYF
TGTGCCAGCAGCTTATTCGGAGCTAACACAGATACGCAGTATTTT
>13|TRBJ2-7|TRBV4-1|few|TRBD1
CASSQRDSTEQYF
TGCGCCAGCAGCCAACGGGACAGTACAGAGCAGTACTTC
>15|TRBJ1-1|TRBV11-3|-|-
CASSLDSDRNTEAFF
TGTGCCAGCAGCTTAGATTCCGACAGAAACACTGAAGCTTTCTTT
>13|TRBJ1-1|TRBV7-6|-|TRBD1
CASSFGTAAEAFF
TGTGCCAGCAGCTTCGGGACAGCAGCAGAAGCTTTCTTT
>16|TRBJ1-3|TRBV18|once|-
CASSELDIFSGNTIYF
TGTGCCAGCTCCGAACTGGACATTTTCTCTGGAAACACCATATATTTT
>14|TRBJ2-2|TRBV10-3|-|-
CATNSVSNTGELFF
TGTGCCACTAACTCCGTGTCGAACACCGGGGAGCTGTTTTTT
>15|TRBJ1-2|TRBV28|few|-
CASSGSEGGNYGYTF
TGTGCCAGCAGCGGATCCGAGGGAGGAAACTATGGCTACACCTTC
>15|TRBJ1-1|TRBV5-1|-|-
CASSSKSDRGVKAFF
TGCGCCAGCAGCTCAAAGTCCGACCGAGGTGTAAAAGCTTTCTTT
>14|TRBJ2-2|TRBV5-1|-|-
CASCALTNTGELFF
TGCGCCTCCTGTGCGCTAACCAACACCGGGGAGCTGTTTTTT
>14|TRBJ1-3|TRBV30|-|-
CAWSRGISGNTIYF
TGTGCCTGGAGCAGGGGCATTTCTGGAAACACCATATATTTT
>15|TRBJ2-5|TRBV3-1/TRBV3-2|-|TRBD2
CASSQAAGGEETQYF
TGTGCCAGCAGCCAAGCAGCGGGGGGGGAGGAGACCCAGTACTTC
>15|TRBJ1-3|TRBV19|-|-
CASSIDRFSGNTIYF
TGTGCCAGTAGTATTGACAGGTTCTCTGGAAACACCATATATTTT
>15|TRBJ2-1|TRBV6-4|few|TRBD2
CASSLLAGEKTEQFF
TGTGCCAGCAGCTTACTAGCGGGGGAGAAGACTGAGCAGTTCTTC
>12|TRBJ2-7|TRBV7-6|-|TRBD1
CASSNLDRVEYF
TGTGCCAGCAGCAACCTAGACAGGGTAGAGTACTTC
>15|TRBJ2-7|TRBV27|-|TRBD1
CASRLRQGFSYEQYF
TGTGCCAGCAGGCTCAGACAGGGATTCTCCTACGAGCAGTACTTC